This T cell receptor beta chain derives from a study of T-cell memory formation after mild COVID-19. On the study more broadly: Among the donors, TCR clusters were largely specific to each donor. Findings of the study overall: A second wave expanding day 15 to 37 was CD4+-biased; contracting clones were balanced. Prior to infection, memory already included some responding clones, suggesting cross-reactive memory joined.

CDR1 DFQATT and CDR2 SNEGSKA come from the germline V gene (reference sequence). Trimming removed 0 bases from V and 2 bases from J, with 14 bases in between. The CDR3 has 15 amino acids. The TCR alpha and TCR beta cDNA libraries, bearing sample barcodes and UMIs, were generated by 5'RACE using constant-segment primers. TCRdb redid the calling of the 5' RACE reads with MiXCR, one entry per CDR3 protein. The sample yields some 120,000 distinct CDR3 sequences, 15% to 20% seen once. This clonotype turned up a few times. No antigen is known for it. Sample: PBMCs or a T cell subset sorted from them (not recorded which). The receptor comes from an adult woman who had mild COVID-19 (a few samples of this study predate the infection). Cell type and time point are not known. V and J are TRBV20-1 and TRBJ2-7; D gene unclear. In nucleotides, the CDR3 is TGCAGTGCTAGAGATACAGATGGAGTAACCTACGAGCAGTACTTC. Its protein product is CSARDTDGVTYEQYF.